Included here is one T cell receptor beta chain sequence, with context. Its antigen is not yet known. Base qualities are not at hand, and no much larger clone is one base apart. Libraries were built with RT-PCR. The sample was run on a NextSeq 550. TCRdb reprocessing: public reads trimmed at Q25 with fastp, clones called with MiXCR, in-frame beta chains kept. Rows merge per CDR3 protein into single entries with the most common DNA and genes. The sample contains 400,000 to 450,000 distinct CDR3 sequences, 16% of them found a single time. Of the sample, roughly 7.2% is held by the ten largest clones. The data stem from a study of patients and donors after allogeneic stem cell transplantation (TCRdb year 2020). From the cysteine up to the phenylalanine, the CDR3 has a length of 17 residues. Only the CDR3 DNA is retained, 51 bases long and in frame from the first base. CDR1 and CDR2 are read off the germline V gene (reference sequence) as SEHNR and FQNEAQ. The junction shows trimming of 4 bases on V and 2 bases on J, plus 19 bases between the germline ends.

Recombination linked TRBV7-9 to TRBJ2-3; the D gene may be TRBD1 or TRBD2, since each aligns over 5 bases. Sequenced sample: blood, either unsorted or a sorted T cell fraction (not recorded which). This sequence originates from a human donor who was either an allogeneic HSCT recipient or a stem cell or donor lymphocyte infusion donor (not recorded which). It is not recorded whose cells these are; they may come from a transplant donor. The nucleotides read TGTGCCAGCAGCTCCTCAGGGTCGGGGCGGCCCACAGATACGCAGTATTTT. Translated, this gives CASSSSGSGRPTDTQYF.